Each of the 14 T cell receptor beta chains below was sequenced from the same sample in a study of cytotoxic CD8 clonotypes in ibrutinib-treated CLL. The assay was immunoSEQ multiplex PCR, and TCRdb's table has in-frame clones only and misses some. In the table there are about 72,000 clones, 68% of which are singletons. This specimen was PBMCs, taken after 12 months of ibrutinib treatment. These TCRs come from a human donor with chronic lymphocytic leukemia.

The rearrangement uses TRBV5-1 and TRBJ1-2; a possible D gene is TRBD1 (6 bases). The CDR3 has 15 residues. Between the trimmed V and J ends, which lost 0 bases and 1 base, there was a span of 10 bases. In germline, CDR1 is SGHRS, CDR2 YFSETQ. The CDR3 here is CASSLAAGDNYGYTF. CDR3 in DNA: TGCGCCAGCAGCTTGGCCGCAGGGGATAACTATGGCTACACCTTC. Supplemented by reference TRBV5-1 and TRBJ1-2, the full variable domain reads KAGVTQTPRYLIKTRGQQVTLSCSPISGHRSVSWYQQTPGQGLQFLFEYFSETQRNKGNFPGRFSGRQFSNSRSEMNVSTLELGDSALYLCASSLAAGDNYGYTFGSGTRLTVV.

V and J are TRBV5-1 and TRBJ2-7; D may correspond to TRBD1 or TRBD2 (5 bases each). CDR3 length equals 12 residues. V was pared by 4 bases and J by 3 bases, with 8 bases between. CDR1 and CDR2 (germline): SGHRS, YFSETQ. DNA for the CDR3: TGCGCCAGCAGCGGGACGAACTACGAGCAGTACTTC. Its translation is CASSGTNYEQYF.

The chain combines TRBV19 with TRBJ1-6; 8 bases match TRBD1. This CDR3 has 14 residues. V lost 5 bases to trimming and J lost 6 bases; unmatched junction nucleotides: 3. CDR1 is LNHDA, CDR2 SQIVND, per germline (reference sequence). The CDR3 nucleotides are TGTGCCAGTAGTGCAGGGGGCTCTAATTCACCCCTCCACTTT. Residues: CASSAGGSNSPLHF.

The genes are TRBV28 and TRBJ1-1; D is perhaps TRBD1 (5 bases). The germline V gene encodes CDR1 MDHEN and CDR2 SYDVKM. The length of the CDR3 is 14 residues. The V end lost 8 bases, the J end lost 0 bases, and 13 bases lay between the germline ends. The CDR3 sequence is CASPKTDLNTEAFF. The CDR3 DNA reads TGTGCCAGCCCTAAGACAGACCTGAACACTGAAGCTTTCTTT.

CDR3 nucleotide sequence: TGTGCCAGTAGTATAGCGGGACAGGGGCTGATCTTGATGACCTCTAACTATGGCTACACCTTC. It encodes CASSIAGQGLILMTSNYGYTF. The chain has TRBV19 and TRBJ1-2; 10 bases match TRBD1. Trimming at V came to 1 base and at J to 0 bases, leaving 17 bases not matched to a gene. Germline CDR1 is LNHDA and CDR2 is SQIVND (reference sequence). The CDR3 length is 21 residues.

The J gene is TRBJ2-7, the V gene TRBV7-3; TRBD1 matches 7 bases. Trimming cost V 2 bases and J 1 base; bases outside gene matches: 5. The germline CDR1 and CDR2 sequences are SGHTA and FQGTGA. This CDR3 is built from 15 residues. CDR3 DNA sequence: TGTGCCAGCAGCTTAGGTCCGGGACAGTCCTACGAGCAGTACTTC. Residues: CASSLGPGQSYEQYF.

The V call is TRBV27, the J call TRBJ2-7, with TRBD1 identical over 9 bases. The CDR3 has 14 residues. CDR1 and CDR2 (germline): MNHEY, SMNVEV (reference sequence). Losses at the gene ends were 5 bases for V and 5 bases for J; bases not matched to a gene: 7. The CDR3 DNA is TGTGCCAGCAGTCCGAGGACAGGGGACCACGAGCAGTACTTC. Its translation is CASSPRTGDHEQYF.

The chain uses TRBV11-2 and TRBJ1-4; D is possibly TRBD1 (6 bases). Germline V gene sequence: CDR1 SGHAT, CDR2 FQNNGV. The length of the CDR3 is 14 residues. V was shortened by 3 bases and J by 8 bases, with 13 bases between the two germline ends. The chain's CDR3 is CASSFGGGREKLFF. CDR3 sequence (DNA): TGTGCCAGCAGCTTTGGAGGGGGTAGAGAAAAACTGTTTTTT.

This clone has a handful of counts. The V call is TRBV19, the J call TRBJ2-7; D remains ambiguous. This CDR3 has 14 residues. Germline CDR1 LNHDA, CDR2 SQIVND (reference sequence). V gave up 4 bases and J gave up 0 bases, with 10 bases separating them. The CDR3 coding sequence is TGTGCCAGTAGTACGACGGCAGCCTCCTACGAGCAGTACTTC. It yields the protein CASSTTAASYEQYF.

The chain links TRBV6-6 to TRBJ1-5; no clear D. Trimming stripped 4 bases from V and 6 bases from J, with 10 bases between. This CDR3 comprises 13 residues. The germline V gene encodes CDR1 MNHNY and CDR2 SVGAGI (reference sequence). The CDR3 region has the DNA TGTGCCAGCAGTTCCCAAGGACGTCAGCCCCAGCATTTT. Its translation: CASSSQGRQPQHF.

This chain uses TRBV9 with TRBJ1-5; possible D gene TRBD1, 5 bases. V lost 4 bases, J lost 9 bases, and 14 bases lay in between. Germline values: CDR1 SGDLS, CDR2 YYNGEE. There are 13 residues in the CDR3. Written as DNA, the CDR3 is TGTGCCAGCAGCCGCGGGGGGGTTTCGCCCCAGCATTTT. Amino acid sequence: CASSRGGVSPQHF. Using reference TRBV9 and TRBJ1-5 for the parts outside the CDR3, the full variable domain is DSGVTQTPKHLITATGQRVTLRCSPRSGDLSVYWYQQSLDQGLQFLIQYYNGEERAKGNILERFSAQQFPDLHSELNLSSLELGDSALYFCASSRGGVSPQHFGDGTRLSIL.

The chain recombines TRBV18 with TRBJ2-7; D is tentatively TRBD1 or TRBD2 (5 bases each). The CDR3 runs 14 residues. Trimming stripped 4 bases from V and 0 bases from J, with 10 bases between. Germline CDR1 and CDR2: KGHSH and LQKENI. The CDR3 region is CASSLGASSYEQYF. The CDR3 region has the DNA TGTGCCAGCTCACTCGGGGCAAGCTCCTACGAGCAGTACTTC.

The CDR3 loop reads CASSQQGPPETQYF. In DNA form, the CDR3 reads TGTGCCAGCTCACAACAGGGGCCTCCAGAGACCCAGTACTTC. This chain uses TRBV18 with TRBJ2-5; 7 bases line up with TRBD1. There are 14 residues in the CDR3. CDR1 and CDR2 from the germline V gene are KGHSH and LQKENI. Unmatched junction bases numbered 6, after V lost 4 bases and J lost 4 bases.

This clone appeared a few times. The rearrangement joins TRBV19 to TRBJ1-2, with D maybe TRBD1 (5 bases). This CDR3 comprises 13 residues. Germline values: CDR1 LNHDA, CDR2 SQIVND (reference sequence). CDR3 DNA sequence: TGTGCTTCCCGGGACGGATTATTCTATGGCTACACCTTC. Protein sequence: CASRDGLFYGYTF.